The clone carrying this T cell receptor beta chain has only a few counts. What it recognizes is unknown. These data originate in a study of beta chain features in type 1 diabetes. The overall study: What patients shared with healthy donors was a similar profile of age, gender and cell yields.

TCRB transcripts that were expressed got sequenced, as all of the isolated RNA had been reverse transcribed. Each sample of naive, central memory or regulatory T cells had, on average, about 3.57 million reads. Generated by immunoSEQ multiplex PCR, the TCRdb table keeps only in-frame clones and is missing some. The table has 150,000 to 180,000 clones, around 10% seen once. Study results and caveats: PCR could preferentially amplify shorter templates, alike in patients and controls. The cDNA sequencing approach could over-represent high-TCR-expressing cells.

J was trimmed by 7 bases and V by 6 bases; bases with no gene match: 4. Germline CDR1 is SQVTM and CDR2 is ANQGSEA. The CDR3 sequence is 12 residues long. This clonotype originated in a man younger than 35 in good health. The specimen sequenced was central memory CD4+ T cells from blood. The genes are TRBV29-1 and TRBJ1-4; TRBD1 agrees at 8 bases. CDR3 in amino acids: CSVQGVSEKLFF. DNA for the CDR3: TGCAGCGTACAGGGGGTTAGTGAAAAACTGTTTTTT.